Listed below are T cell receptor beta chains from one sample, sequenced in a study of blood T cell repertoires in COVID-19. Some clones are missing from TCRdb's copy, which holds only in-frame ones; the method was immunoSEQ multiplex PCR. The sample lists over 200,000 clones, 75% to 90% seen once, with about 2.5% in the top ten. The sample comprised peripheral blood. The receptor source for this set is a man aged 25-40 years with COVID-19, enrolled during active disease. Both conserved end residues are part of each CDR3. D genes are given only for firm matches. The listing skips clone size in some rows; elsewhere it reads once, few, many or a size class.

abundance | j_gene | d_gene | v_gene | CDR3aa | CDR3nt
NA | TRBJ2-7 | TRBD1 | TRBV29-1 | CSVSSGTGVSYEQYF | TGCAGCGTGAGTTCCGGGACAGGGGTCTCCTACGAGCAGTACTTC
once | TRBJ1-2 | NA | TRBV10-3 | CAITPVKLWNYGYTF | TGTGCCATCACCCCGGTAAAACTTTGGAACTATGGCTACACCTTC
NA | TRBJ2-2 | TRBD2 | TRBV5-4 | CASSKGLAGVVPGELFF | TGTGCCAGCAGCAAGGGACTAGCGGGAGTTGTTCCCGGGGAGCTGTTTTTT
NA | TRBJ1-2 | NA | TRBV5-1 | CASSYDTNYGYTF | TGCGCCAGCAGCTACGACACCAACTATGGCTACACCTTC
NA | TRBJ1-1 | NA | TRBV28 | CASRAANTEAFF | TGTGCCAGCAGAGCGGCGAACACTGAAGCTTTCTTT
once | TRBJ1-5 | TRBD1 | TRBV18 | CASSTRGGTAQHF | TGTGCCAGCTCCACAAGAGGGGGCACGGCCCAGCATTTT
NA | TRBJ2-7 | NA | TRBV19 | CASSIGPGATYEQYF | TGTGCCAGTAGTATTGGGCCAGGCGCCACCTACGAGCAGTACTTC
NA | TRBJ2-7 | NA | TRBV18 | CASSRTGVGGYEQYF | TGTGCCAGCTCACGTACGGGAGTCGGGGGCTACGAGCAGTACTTC
NA | TRBJ1-2 | NA | TRBV6-2/TRBV6-3 | CASSDRGNYGYTF | TGTGCCAGCAGTGACCGGGGGAACTATGGCTACACCTTC
NA | TRBJ2-1 | TRBD2 | TRBV18 | CASSQLATDEQFF | TGTGCCAGCTCACAACTAGCGACGGATGAGCAGTTCTTC
NA | TRBJ1-1 | NA | TRBV11-2 | CASSERSMGSTEAFF | TGTGCCAGCAGCGAGAGATCTATGGGGAGCACTGAAGCTTTCTTT
NA | TRBJ1-2 | NA | TRBV11-2 | CASSLLGDYGYTF | TGTGCCAGCAGCTTGTTAGGGGACTATGGCTACACCTTC
NA | TRBJ1-6 | TRBD1 | TRBV10-3 | CAISVGGQPNSPLHF | TGTGCCATCAGTGTAGGGGGACAGCCTAATTCACCCCTCCACTTT
NA | TRBJ2-7 | TRBD1 | TRBV27 | CASSLSGQIRYEQYF | TGTGCCAGCAGTTTATCGGGACAGATCCGCTACGAGCAGTACTTC
NA | TRBJ1-6 | NA | TRBV30 | CAWSPLGGTDSPLHF | TGTGCCTGGAGCCCCCTTGGAGGTACGGATTCACCCCTCCACTTT
NA | TRBJ2-7 | NA | TRBV28 | CASSLSAGITYEQYF | TGTGCCAGCAGTCTTTCCGCAGGGATAACCTACGAGCAGTACTTC
few | TRBJ1-2 | TRBD1 | TRBV6-5 | CANGQGVGYTF | TGTGCCAACGGACAGGGGGTTGGCTACACCTTC
NA | TRBJ1-4 | TRBD1 | TRBV19 | CASSTGQGVELFF | TGTGCCAGTAGTACCGGACAGGGAGTGGAACTGTTTTTT
NA | TRBJ1-5 | NA | TRBV11-2 | CASSLAGNQPQHF | TGTGCCAGCAGCTTAGCAGGGAATCAGCCCCAGCATTTT
NA | TRBJ2-1 | TRBD2 | TRBV5-4 | CASTGQAGGVNEQFF | TGTGCCAGCACCGGCCAAGCGGGAGGGGTAAATGAGCAGTTCTTC
NA | TRBJ2-7 | NA | TRBV3-1/TRBV3-2 | CASSPRRETTIF | TGTGCCAGCAGCCCCAGGAGGGAGACGACCATCTTC
NA | TRBJ2-1 | TRBD1 | TRBV11-2 | CASSSWTGQVSEQFF | TGTGCCAGCAGCTCTTGGACAGGGCAGGTTAGTGAGCAGTTCTTC
NA | TRBJ1-2 | TRBD1 | TRBV20-1 | CSASSPGTASYTF | TGCAGTGCTAGTTCCCCCGGGACAGCTAGCTACACCTTC
NA | TRBJ1-4 | NA | TRBV2 | CASGLELTNEKLFF | TGTGCCAGCGGACTAGAGCTAACTAATGAAAAACTGTTTTTT
NA | TRBJ2-3 | TRBD2 | TRBV19 | CASSIGLAGGTDTQYF | TGTGCCAGTAGTATAGGACTAGCGGGAGGCACAGATACGCAGTATTTT
NA | TRBJ2-2 | NA | TRBV11-2 | CASSQTGTGELFF | TGTGCCAGCAGCCAAACGGGGACCGGGGAGCTGTTTTTT
once | TRBJ1-5 | NA | TRBV5-1 | CASSLAGTQPQHF | TGCGCCAGCAGCTTGGCAGGTACTCAGCCCCAGCATTTT